These 25 T cell receptor beta chains came from one sample sequenced in a study of beta chain features in type 1 diabetes. Their antigens are not known. Points from the study as a whole: TCRB CDR3s were moderately but significantly shorter in Type 1 diabetes patients in all four CD4+ subsets.

The sequenced template was cDNA made from the entire isolated RNA. Clones were read by immunoSEQ multiplex PCR, and TCRdb kept only the in-frame ones, dropping some. The sample has around 280,000 clones; 15% are singletons. The specimen sequenced was naive CD4+ T cells from blood. The source of these receptors is a man between 18 and 29 years old with type 1 diabetes.

V and J are TRBV19 and TRBJ2-1; a possible D gene is TRBD1 (5 bases). Between the trimmed V and J ends, which lost 7 bases and 5 bases, there was a span of 12 bases. The CDR3 sequence is 13 residues long. Germline CDR1 reads LNHDA; CDR2 reads SQIVND (reference sequence). CDR3 coding DNA: TGTGCCAGTAAAACCAGGGTAAACAATGAGCAGTTCTTC. It specifies CASKTRVNNEQFF. Variable domain in full (rest from reference TRBV19 and TRBJ2-1): DGGITQSPKYLFRKEGQNVTLSCEQNLNHDAMYWYRQDPGQGLRLIYYSQIVNDFQKGDIAEGYSVSREKKESFPLTVTSAQKNPTAFYLCASKTRVNNEQFFGPGTRLTVL.

The CDR3 reads CASSQDLARIDTQYF. CDR3 nucleotides: TGCGCCAGCAGCCAAGATCTAGCTAGAATAGATACGCAGTATTTT. V usage is TRBV4-1 and J usage is TRBJ2-3, with D possibly being TRBD2 (5 bases). CDR1 is MGHRA and CDR2 is YSYEKL in the germline V gene. This CDR3 spans 15 amino acids. V lost 0 bases and J 5 bases, leaving 12 bases between the germline ends.

The chain joins TRBV1 to TRBJ2-7; the listed D gene, TRBD2, was not tested against the DNA. TRBV1 is classified as a pseudogene. The CDR3 contains 15 residues. CDR3 DNA: TGCACCAGCAGCCAAGATGGGACTCCCTCCTACGAGCAGTACTTC. It codes for CTSSQDGTPSYEQYF.

This clone has more than one count but fewer than ten. This chain joins TRBV30 and TRBJ2-1; D not certain. Trimming removed 1 base from V and 7 bases from J, with 17 bases in between. Germline CDR1 reads GTSNPN; CDR2 reads SVGIG (reference sequence). This CDR3 has 15 residues. This CDR3 reads CAWSATYSTPNEQFF. Written as DNA, the CDR3 is TGTGCCTGGAGTGCGACATACTCAACCCCTAATGAGCAGTTCTTC.

The chain couples TRBV25-1 to TRBJ2-6, with D unresolved. Germline V gene data show CDR1 as MGHDK and CDR2 as SYGVNS. The CDR3 runs 15 residues. Trimming left V 1 base short and J 2 bases short, with 6 bases between. CDR3 loop: CASSESQAGANVLTF. The DNA for the CDR3 is TGTGCCAGCAGTGAATCCCAGGCTGGGGCCAACGTCCTGACTTTC.

CDR3 coding DNA: TGTGCCAGCAGCCCGGGACAGGGGAATTTTGGCTACACCTTC. Its translation is CASSPGQGNFGYTF. This sequence joins TRBV7-9 and TRBJ1-2; 10 nucleotides line up with TRBD1. CDR3 length equals 14 residues. Trimming cost V 5 bases and J 7 bases; bases outside gene matches: 7. Germline V gene data show CDR1 as SEHNR and CDR2 as FQNEAQ (reference sequence).

The V and J genes are TRBV5-6 and TRBJ1-6, with TRBD1 matching over 7 bases. The V gene's germline CDR1 is SGHDT and CDR2 YYEEEE. The CDR3 length is 14 residues. Trimming at V came to 3 bases and at J to 5 bases, leaving 2 bases not matched to a gene. The CDR3 coding sequence is TGTGCCAGCAGCTCTCAGGGGGATAATTCACCCCTCCACTTT. This codes for CASSSQGDNSPLHF.

This clone appeared a few times. This chain joins TRBV25-1 and TRBJ2-7; possibly TRBD2 for D (5 bases). V was pared by 10 bases and J by 7 bases, with 20 bases between. There are 13 residues in the CDR3. Germline CDR1 and CDR2: MGHDK and SYGVNS. The CDR3 bases are TGTGCCAACCTCAAAGAGACTATTGAAGAGCAGTACTTC. It is translated as CANLKETIEEQYF.

This chain joins TRBV9 and TRBJ2-5, with D possibly matching TRBD1 (6 bases). The V gene lost 0 bases and the J gene lost 2 bases, with 14 bases spanning the gap. Looked up from germline, CDR1 is SGDLS and CDR2 is YYNGEE. CDR3 size: 16 residues. As DNA, the CDR3 is TGTGCCAGCAGCGTAGGTAACACAGGGCGACAAGAGACCCAGTACTTC. It is translated as CASSVGNTGRQETQYF.

The gene calls are TRBV4-3 and TRBJ2-3, with 9 bases aligning to TRBD1. Germline CDR1 reads LGHNA; CDR2 reads YSLEER. V gave up 0 bases and J gave up 0 bases; unmatched junction bases: 10. The CDR3 sequence is 19 residues long. CDR3 protein: CASSQEPRRTGASTDTQYF. The CDR3 bases are TGCGCCAGCAGCCAAGAACCCCGAAGGACAGGGGCCAGCACAGATACGCAGTATTTT.

DNA for the CDR3: TGTGCCAGCAGTGGTGGCAGGGGTCGCAATGAGCAGTTCTTC. Amino acids: CASSGGRGRNEQFF. The V and J genes are TRBV2 and TRBJ2-1; TRBD1 might be the D (6 bases). V was shortened by 4 bases and J by 6 bases, with 13 bases between the two germline ends. Germline V gives CDR1 SNHLY, CDR2 FYNNEI. The CDR3 runs 14 residues.

This clone has a handful of counts. The chain recombines TRBV9 with TRBJ2-2; weak D call: TRBD2 (6 bases). Germline-derived CDR1 and CDR2 are SGDLS and YYNGEE. This CDR3 contains 15 residues. V lost 3 bases and J lost 0, with 9 bases in between. The CDR3 is CASSALAANTGELFF. CDR3 nucleotides: TGTGCCAGCAGCGCACTAGCAGCGAACACCGGGGAGCTGTTTTTT. Combining the CDR3 with reference TRBV9 and TRBJ2-2 gives the whole variable domain DSGVTQTPKHLITATGQRVTLRCSPRSGDLSVYWYQQSLDQGLQFLIQYYNGEERAKGNILERFSAQQFPDLHSELNLSSLELGDSALYFCASSALAANTGELFFGEGSRLTVL.

This clone has only a few counts. The chain is built from TRBV7-2 and TRBJ2-5; D is perhaps TRBD1 (5 bases). The V and J ends lost 4 bases and 3 bases respectively, with 12 bases between them. Germline V gives CDR1 SGHTA, CDR2 FQGNSA. The CDR3 runs 14 residues. The CDR3 bases are TGTGCCAGCAGCTCCAAGACAGATAAAGAGACCCAGTACTTC. Its protein product is CASSSKTDKETQYF.

The chain is built from TRBV28 and TRBJ1-5; weak D call: TRBD1 (5 bases). Between the trimmed V and J ends, which lost 7 bases and 15 bases, there was a span of 16 bases. Germline-derived CDR1 and CDR2 are MDHEN and SYDVKM. The CDR3 has 11 residues. The CDR3 coding sequence is TGTGCCAGCAATGGGCGGGGGTCGCCGCATTTT. It specifies CASNGRGSPHF. Full variable domain (rest looked up from reference TRBV28 and TRBJ1-5): DVKVTQSSRYLVKRTGEKVFLECVQDMDHENMFWYRQDPGLGLRLIYFSYDVKMKEKGDIPEGYSVSREKKERFSLILESASTNQTSMYLCASNGRGSPHFGDGTRLSIL.

V and J are TRBV14 and TRBJ2-3; D is undetermined. Trimming took off 1 base at V and 2 bases at J, with 10 bases between the two ends. Germline CDR1 is SGHDN and CDR2 is FVKESK. There are 15 residues in the CDR3. The CDR3 sequence is CASSQGWPSTDTQYF. DNA of the CDR3: TGTGCCAGCAGCCAAGGTTGGCCGTCCACAGATACGCAGTATTTT.

This chain links TRBV7-9 with TRBJ1-5, with D possibly TRBD1 on 5 matching bases. The ends were cut back, 3 bases at V and 0 bases at J, with 15 bases in the middle. CDR3 length equals 17 residues. Germline assignment: CDR1 SEHNR and CDR2 FQNEAQ (reference sequence). The CDR3 nucleotides are TGTGCCAGCAGCTTGGGGCTTACAGGAAATAGCAATCAGCCCCAGCATTTT. Amino acid sequence: CASSLGLTGNSNQPQHF.

The table lists this clone with a few counts. The V call is TRBV29-1, the J call TRBJ2-5; the D gene is possibly TRBD1 (5 bases). V dropped 5 bases and J dropped 2 bases, with 15 bases sitting between them. The CDR3 is 14 residues long. Germline V gene sequence: CDR1 SQVTM, CDR2 ANQGSEA. The CDR3 DNA reads TGCAGCGTTCAGGCGACAGATTTTCAAGAGACCCAGTACTTC. Protein product: CSVQATDFQETQYF.

The chain joins TRBV18 to TRBJ1-2; no reliable D call. Per germline, CDR1 KGHSH and CDR2 LQKENI. V lost 6 bases and J 4 bases, leaving 6 bases between the germline ends. This CDR3 has 11 residues. CDR3: CASSSTYGYTF. Written as DNA, the CDR3 is TGTGCCAGCTCCTCTACCTATGGCTACACCTTC.

This clone was counted only a few times. The CDR3 DNA is TGTGCCAGCAGTTCAGGCCAGCCCCAGCATTTT. This translates into CASSSGQPQHF. The rearrangement links TRBV28 to TRBJ1-5, with unresolved D. Per the germline V gene, CDR1 is MDHEN and CDR2 is SYDVKM. This CDR3 is built from 11 residues. Trimming removed 4 bases at V and 7 bases at J, with 5 bases between.

The table lists this clone with a few counts. V gene TRBV7-9 combines with J gene TRBJ1-1; D gene ambiguous. CDR1 and CDR2 from the germline V gene are SEHNR and FQNEAQ (reference sequence). Trimming removed 7 bases from V and 1 base from J, with 13 bases in between. This CDR3 has 14 amino acids. The CDR3 loop is CASTRSERNTEAFF. CDR3 DNA: TGTGCCAGCACCCGCAGCGAGAGGAACACTGAAGCTTTCTTT.

This clone was seen more than once but under ten times. V usage is TRBV6-1 and J usage is TRBJ1-5; D gene uncertain. V lost 0 bases, J lost 2 bases, and 8 bases lay in between. The length of the CDR3 is 15 residues. From germline, CDR1 is MNHNS and CDR2 SASEGT. CDR3 amino acids: CASSEAGGGNQPQHF. DNA of the CDR3: TGTGCCAGCAGTGAAGCGGGCGGGGGCAATCAGCCCCAGCATTTT.

The V and J genes are TRBV4-3 and TRBJ2-3, with 10 bases identical to TRBD2. This CDR3 has 15 amino acids. Looked up from germline, CDR1 is LGHNA and CDR2 is YSLEER. Unmatched junction bases numbered 6, after V lost 3 bases and J lost 6 bases. DNA for the CDR3: TGCGCCAGCAGCCACAGCGGGGGGGCCGGTGATACGCAGTATTTT. Translation: CASSHSGGAGDTQYF.

This clone was found a few times. The chain joins TRBV5-4 to TRBJ1-6; D is perhaps TRBD1 (6 bases). V was shortened by 0 bases and J by 7 bases, with 8 bases between the two germline ends. CDR3 length equals 14 residues. CDR1 and CDR2 from the germline V gene are SGHNT and YYREEE (reference sequence). CDR3 bases: TGTGCCAGCAGCTTGGGGACAGCAAATTCACCCCTCCACTTT. As protein: CASSLGTANSPLHF.

The rearrangement joins TRBV28 to TRBJ2-3; no clear D. Germline values: CDR1 MDHEN, CDR2 SYDVKM. CDR3 size: 16 residues. Trimming took off 4 bases at V and 4 bases at J, with 18 bases between the two ends. CDR3 in amino acids: CASSSAPPMGPDTQYF. CDR3 sequence (DNA): TGTGCCAGCAGTTCCGCCCCGCCGATGGGCCCAGATACGCAGTATTTT.

This clone turned up a few times. The chain carries TRBV18 and TRBJ1-1, with D unclear. The V and J ends lost 3 bases and 7 bases respectively, with 15 bases between them. There are 14 residues in the CDR3. Looked up from germline, CDR1 is KGHSH and CDR2 is LQKENI. The DNA for the CDR3 is TGTGCCAGCTCACCCCGAGGAAGGCACTTTGAAGCTTTCTTT. Amino acids: CASSPRGRHFEAFF.